The 15 T cell receptor beta chains below all came from one sample that was sequenced in a study of CD8 T cells in ankylosing spondylitis. Study conclusions and caveats: Within ankylosing spondylitis blood, a TCR beta motif made up of several highly homologous variants appeared to be characteristic.

Which antigens these TCRs recognize remains unknown. TCRdb fed the 5' RACE reads into MiXCR, producing one record per CDR3 protein. The table records 500,000 or so distinct CDR3 sequences, under 5.5% of them present only once. What was sequenced was blood, either unsorted or a sorted T cell fraction (not recorded which). These receptors originate from a male donor with ankylosing spondylitis.

A remark on this clonotype: With a much larger clone just one base away, this may be a read error. This chain links TRBV9 with TRBJ2-1, with 9 bases matching TRBD2. V gave up 0 bases and J gave up 4 bases; unmatched junction bases: 5. Looked up from germline, CDR1 is SGDLS and CDR2 is YYNGEE. The CDR3 is 16 amino acids. CDR3 sequence reads: CASSVAAGGTYNEQFF. The CDR3 DNA sequence: TGTGCCAGCAGCGTAGCGGCGGGGGGGACTTACAATGAGCAGTTCTTC. Full variable domain (remainder filled in from reference TRBV9 and TRBJ2-1): DSGVTQTPKHLITATGQRVTLRCSPRSGDLSVYWYQQSLDQGLQFLIQYYNGEERAKGNILERFSAQQFPDLHSELNLSSLELGDSALYFCASSVAAGGTYNEQFFGPGTRLTVL.

This clonotype was observed many times. This sequence joins TRBV10-2 and TRBJ2-7; D is undetermined. CDR1 WSHSY and CDR2 SAAADI come from the germline V gene. The CDR3 covers 12 residues. V was clipped by 5 bases and J by 2 bases, with 7 bases between them. The CDR3 DNA reads TGCGCCAGCAGTCCCCTAGCCTACGAGCAGTACTTC. Translating gives CASSPLAYEQYF.

This clonotype has ten or more counts. The V and J genes are TRBV20-1 and TRBJ2-1; a possible D gene is TRBD1 (5 bases). The CDR3 is 14 amino acids. CDR1 DFQATT and CDR2 SNEGSKA come from the germline V gene (reference sequence). Deletions cut 2 bases from V and 0 bases from J, with 8 bases between. The CDR3 DNA reads TGCAGTGCTAGAAGTGACAGCTCCTACAATGAGCAGTTCTTC. Its protein is CSARSDSSYNEQFF.

This clonotype was seen repeatedly, ten times or more. The chain employs TRBV9 and TRBJ1-6; D gene ambiguous. CDR1 and CDR2 (germline): SGDLS, YYNGEE. The CDR3 sequence is 13 residues long. V dropped 4 bases and J dropped 7 bases, with 9 bases sitting between them. In DNA form, the CDR3 reads TGTGCCAGCAGCTACAGAGGAAATTCACCCCTCCACTTT. Protein sequence: CASSYRGNSPLHF.

This clonotype has at least ten counts. This chain uses TRBV29-1 with TRBJ1-1; D uncertain. There are 11 residues in the CDR3. Trimming removed 1 base at V and 5 bases at J, with 5 bases between. Germline V CDR1 and CDR2: SQVTM, ANQGSEA. CDR3 sequence: CSVEARTEAFF. CDR3 coding DNA: TGCAGCGTTGAAGCCAGAACTGAAGCTTTCTTT.

At least ten counts were recorded for this clonotype. The rearrangement links TRBV5-6 to TRBJ2-3, with D maybe TRBD1 (6 bases). CDR1 is SGHDT and CDR2 is YYEEEE in the germline V gene. The CDR3 is 15 amino acids. Deletions cut 2 bases from V and 0 bases from J, with 10 bases between. CDR3 DNA: TGTGCCAGCAGCTTTTGGGGGCCCAGCACAGATACGCAGTATTTT. It yields the protein CASSFWGPSTDTQYF.

This clonotype came up many times. The rearrangement uses TRBV20-1 and TRBJ1-4; D gene ambiguous. Germline CDR1 reads DFQATT; CDR2 reads SNEGSKA (reference sequence). The CDR3 runs 14 residues. V dropped 3 bases and J dropped 0 bases, with 8 bases sitting between them. CDR3 coding DNA: TGCAGTGCTAGTACAAGTGCAACTAATGAAAAACTGTTTTTT. Protein sequence: CSASTSATNEKLFF.

This clonotype was detected many times. One end of the junction varies from germline; a read error may be responsible. This chain connects TRBV6-5 to TRBJ2-7; no reliable D call. The CDR3 is 8 residues long. Germline CDR1 reads MNHEY; CDR2 reads SVGAGI. The CDR3 region has the DNA TGTGCCAGCAGTTACCGTACCTTC. It translates to CASSYRTF.

This clonotype was picked up many times. The V and J genes are TRBV11-2 and TRBJ1-5; D remains ambiguous. The germline gives CDR1 SGHAT, CDR2 FQNNGV. The V end lost 3 bases, the J end lost 6 bases, and 9 bases lay between the germline ends. The CDR3 loop spans 13 amino acids. CDR3 coding DNA: TGTGCCAGCAGCTTCTCACTTGGTCAGCCCCAGCATTTT. Translated: CASSFSLGQPQHF.

In its sample, this clonotype was seen many times. The chain carries TRBV20-1 and TRBJ2-3; maybe TRBD1 (6 bases). This CDR3 spans 13 amino acids. Trimming stripped 0 bases from V and 3 bases from J, with 7 bases between. CDR1 DFQATT and CDR2 SNEGSKA come from the germline V gene (reference sequence). The CDR3 here is CSAREQGTDTQYF. The CDR3, as DNA: TGCAGTGCTAGAGAACAGGGTACAGATACGCAGTATTTT.

This clonotype was recorded at least ten times. The gene calls are TRBV5-6 and TRBJ2-5, with D perhaps matching TRBD1 (6 bases). Trimming took 7 bases from V and 2 from J, leaving 18 bases between them. Germline lookup yields CDR1 SGHDT and CDR2 YYEEEE. This CDR3 has 15 amino acids. The CDR3 spells CASGMTGNFQETQYF. In DNA form, the CDR3 reads TGTGCCAGCGGAATGACAGGAAACTTTCAAGAGACCCAGTACTTC.

This rearrangement joins TRBV24-1 to TRBJ2-1; D might be TRBD2 (5 bases). Trimming took 10 bases from V and 6 from J, leaving 21 bases between them. The CDR3 has 15 residues. CDR1 is KGHDR and CDR2 is SFDVKD in the germline V gene. The CDR3 nucleotides are TGTGCCACGTCGTTTACGGACTCCGCTGGCAATGAGCAGTTCTTC. This translates into CATSFTDSAGNEQFF.

The chain links TRBV29-1 to TRBJ2-1, with 10 bases aligning to TRBD2. With V trimmed by 4 bases and J by 10 bases, 10 bases remained unmatched. The germline V gene has CDR1 SQVTM and CDR2 ANQGSEA. The CDR3 runs 14 residues. CDR3 loop: CSVVGLAGAGEQFF. Written as DNA, the CDR3 is TGCAGCGTTGTGGGTCTAGCGGGGGCGGGGGAGCAGTTCTTC.

This clonotype came up many times. V and J are TRBV9 and TRBJ2-1; 10 nucleotides agree with TRBD2. Per germline, CDR1 SGDLS and CDR2 YYNGEE. J was trimmed by 4 bases and V by 4 bases; bases with no gene match: 5. The CDR3 is 15 amino acids. The DNA of the CDR3 is TGTGCCAGCAGCTTTGCTAGCGGGAGTTACAATGAGCAGTTCTTC. This translates into CASSFASGSYNEQFF.

This clonotype has at least ten counts. The junction differs from germline at one of its ends, possibly a read error. The chain combines TRBV7-7 with TRBJ2-2, with D possibly being TRBD1 or TRBD2 (6 bases each). The CDR3 sequence is 16 residues long. Germline CDR1 and CDR2: SSHAT and FNYEAQ (reference sequence). The chain's CDR3 is CASTSTGGGYTGELFF. The CDR3 bases are TGTGCTAGCACCTCCACTGGAGGGGGGTACACCGGGGAGCTGTTTTTT.